This T cell receptor (beta chain) came from a study of Graves' ophthalmopathy and Graves' hyperthyroidism. This clonotype was detected many times. The study amplified TCR beta CDR3 regions using RNA transcripts. Second-round multiplex PCR came after a first-round RT-PCR that employed HTBI primers. Each CDR3 protein gets one entry after TCRdb re-called the multiplex PCR reads with MiXCR. Of about half a million distinct CDR3 sequences in the sample, approximately 14% were seen once. A volume of over 9 ml of fresh peripheral blood supplied the PBMCs. Germline loops: CDR1 LNHDA, CDR2 SQIVND (reference sequence). V dropped 6 bases and J dropped 2 bases, with 17 bases sitting between them. The CDR3 has 15 residues.

The sequencing sample was made of blood. The chain recombines TRBV19 with TRBJ2-7; possibly TRBD2 for D (6 bases). This clonotype was sampled from a woman in her thirties with Graves' ophthalmopathy. The CDR3 loop reads CASRLSGTSAYEQYF. The CDR3 DNA follows: TGTGCCAGTAGGCTGTCCGGGACTTCCGCCTACGAGCAGTACTTC.